Each of the 14 T cell receptor beta chains below was sequenced from the same sample in a study of T cell responses to AZD1222 COVID-19 vaccine. Assay: immunoSEQ multiplex PCR; the TCRdb copy retains only in-frame clones and omits some. The data hold about 150,000 clones, with around 89% observed a single time. This specimen was peripheral blood, taken on day 0 of AZD1222 vaccination. These receptors were taken from an adult in good health.

The V gene is TRBV6-6, the J gene TRBJ2-7, with 9 bases aligning to TRBD1. The J segment lost 4 bases and the V segment lost 6 bases, leaving 4 bases of the junction unmatched. Germline loops: CDR1 MNHNY, CDR2 SVGAGI (reference sequence). The CDR3 is 13 amino acids. In DNA, the CDR3 is TGTGCCAGCAGAACAGGGGGCACTTACGAGCAGTACTTC. The encoded protein is CASRTGGTYEQYF.

This sequence joins TRBV3-1 (or the pseudogene TRBV3-2) and TRBJ1-4, with D unclear. Germline assignment: CDR1 LGHDT and CDR2 YNNKEL (reference sequence). This CDR3 comprises 17 residues. Trimming removed 2 bases at V and 3 bases at J, with 16 bases between. CDR3 region: CASSQSWQLGSNEKLFF. The CDR3 nucleotides are TGTGCCAGCAGCCAATCCTGGCAGCTGGGGTCTAATGAAAAACTGTTTTTT.

The chain uses TRBV9 and TRBJ2-1; 9 bases line up with TRBD2. Losses at the gene ends were 4 bases for V and 0 bases for J; bases not matched to a gene: 2. Germline-derived CDR1 and CDR2 are SGDLS and YYNGEE. This CDR3 is 15 amino acids long. CDR3 DNA: TGTGCCAGCAGCCTTAGCGGGGGCTCCTACAATGAGCAGTTCTTC. Protein: CASSLSGGSYNEQFF.

J is TRBJ2-1 and V is TRBV12-3 or TRBV12-4; D might be TRBD2 (7 bases). The CDR3 loop spans 12 amino acids. The germline V and J ends were trimmed by 6 bases and 9 bases, with 12 bases remaining between them. CDR3 sequence reads: CASRRGGGEQFF. In DNA, the CDR3 is TGTGCCAGCAGGAGGGGAGGGGGTGAGCAGTTCTTC.

J is TRBJ2-1 and V is TRBV5-5, with D unresolved. CDR1 is SGHKS, CDR2 YYEKEE, per germline (reference sequence). The germline V and J ends were trimmed by 0 bases and 6 bases, with 10 bases remaining between them. There are 14 residues in the CDR3. As DNA, the CDR3 is TGTGCCAGCAGCTTGGGACGGACCTTCAATGAGCAGTTCTTC. It encodes CASSLGRTFNEQFF.

This clone was recorded a few times. The chain couples TRBV2 to TRBJ1-2; 7 bases are a match to TRBD1. The ends lost 8 bases at V and 3 bases at J; junction bases unmatched: 12. CDR1 and CDR2 (germline): SNHLY, FYNNEI. The length of the CDR3 is 15 residues. The CDR3 region is CASGTLQGSHYGYTF. Here the CDR3 DNA reads TGTGCCAGCGGGACCTTACAGGGGAGTCACTATGGCTACACCTTC. The full variable domain, rest sourced from reference TRBV2 and TRBJ1-2, is EPEVTQTPSHQVTQMGQEVILRCVPISNHLYFYWYRQILGQKVEFLVSFYNNEISEKSEIFDDQFSVERPDGSNFTLKIRSTKLEDSAMYFCASGTLQGSHYGYTFGSGTRLTVV.

This chain uses TRBV27 with TRBJ1-2; no firm D call. CDR1 and CDR2 from the germline V gene are MNHEY and SMNVEV (reference sequence). Trimming removed 5 bases at V and 7 bases at J, with 14 bases between. The CDR3 totals 13 residues. The CDR3 bases are TGTGCCAGCAGTATGTCCTTTGGCAGTGGCTACACCTTC. It yields the protein CASSMSFGSGYTF.

In this sample, this clone turned up a few times. The chain links TRBV12-3 or TRBV12-4 to TRBJ1-5; the D is unclear. The CDR3 is made up of 13 amino acids. With 3 bases removed from V and 3 bases from J, the gap between germline ends came to 6 bases. CDR3: CASSLGYNQPQHF. CDR3 sequence (DNA): TGTGCCAGCAGTTTGGGGTACAATCAGCCCCAGCATTTT.

The chain combines TRBV3-1 (or the pseudogene TRBV3-2) with TRBJ2-7, with D maybe TRBD2 (6 bases). CDR3 length: 16 amino acids. Germline V gene sequence: CDR1 LGHDT, CDR2 YNNKEL (reference sequence). V was clipped by 4 bases and J by 6 bases, with 22 bases between them. The CDR3 nucleotides are TGTGCCAGCAGCCGCCTCCCGGGGGTGCCAGCGGGCGAGCAGTACTTC. Translation gives CASSRLPGVPAGEQYF.

V and J are TRBV27 and TRBJ2-1, with 8 bases aligning to TRBD2. Looked up from germline, CDR1 is MNHEY and CDR2 is SMNVEV (reference sequence). The CDR3 has 14 amino acids. V gave up 1 base and J gave up 6 bases; unmatched junction bases: 2. CDR3 sequence: CASSLFSGVNEQFF. The CDR3 DNA reads TGTGCCAGCAGTTTATTTAGCGGGGTCAATGAGCAGTTCTTC.

The J gene is TRBJ1-3, the V gene TRBV28, with 8 bases matching TRBD1. V lost 4 bases and J lost 7; bases outside the gene matches: 6. This CDR3 has 14 residues. Germline V gene lookup returns CDR1 MDHEN and CDR2 SYDVKM. This CDR3 is CASSSTGEVNTIYF. As DNA, the CDR3 is TGTGCCAGCAGTTCGACAGGGGAGGTGAACACCATATATTTT. Based on the CDR3 plus reference TRBV28 and TRBJ1-3, the full variable domain is DVKVTQSSRYLVKRTGEKVFLECVQDMDHENMFWYRQDPGLGLRLIYFSYDVKMKEKGDIPEGYSVSREKKERFSLILESASTNQTSMYLCASSSTGEVNTIYFGEGSWLTVV.

This clone was detected a few times. This CDR3 reads CASSRGSQSQEQYF. The DNA for the CDR3 is TGTGCCAGCAGCCGAGGCTCTCAATCTCAAGAGCAGTACTTC. The chain links TRBV3-1 (or the pseudogene TRBV3-2) to TRBJ2-7, with no clear D. Looked up from germline, CDR1 is LGHDT and CDR2 is YNNKEL (reference sequence). This CDR3 has 14 amino acids. V dropped 4 bases and J dropped 7 bases, with 17 bases sitting between them.

This chain joins TRBV7-2 and TRBJ1-3; D may be TRBD1 (6 bases). V gave up 5 bases and J gave up 3 bases, with 20 bases separating them. The CDR3 is 17 amino acids. Germline CDR1 SGHTA, CDR2 FQGNSA. The CDR3: CASSPSGVLPYGNTIYF. Written as DNA, the CDR3 is TGTGCCAGCAGCCCATCAGGGGTCCTACCTTATGGAAACACCATATATTTT.

The gene calls are TRBV28 and TRBJ1-2; no clear D. CDR1 is MDHEN and CDR2 is SYDVKM in the germline V gene. The CDR3 extends over 14 amino acids. V shed 2 bases and J shed 4 bases, with 11 bases lying between them. The CDR3 coding sequence is TGTGCCAGCAGTTTAGGGTCCCCGGGCTATGGCTACACCTTC. Its protein is CASSLGSPGYGYTF.